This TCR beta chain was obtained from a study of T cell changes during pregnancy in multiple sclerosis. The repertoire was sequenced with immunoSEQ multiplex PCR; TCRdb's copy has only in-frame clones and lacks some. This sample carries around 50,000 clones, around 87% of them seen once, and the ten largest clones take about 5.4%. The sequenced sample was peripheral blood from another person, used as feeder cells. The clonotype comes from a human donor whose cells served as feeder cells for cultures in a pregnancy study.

CDR3 bases: TGTGCCAGCAGTGGCAGCGGCAGAATGGTTAATTCACCCCTCCACTTT. It codes for CASSGSGRMVNSPLHF. V and J are TRBV6-1 and TRBJ1-6; D remains unclear. Looked up from germline, CDR1 is MNHNS and CDR2 is SASEGT. The V end was cut by 4 bases, the J end by 6 bases, with 16 bases between. This CDR3 spans 16 amino acids.